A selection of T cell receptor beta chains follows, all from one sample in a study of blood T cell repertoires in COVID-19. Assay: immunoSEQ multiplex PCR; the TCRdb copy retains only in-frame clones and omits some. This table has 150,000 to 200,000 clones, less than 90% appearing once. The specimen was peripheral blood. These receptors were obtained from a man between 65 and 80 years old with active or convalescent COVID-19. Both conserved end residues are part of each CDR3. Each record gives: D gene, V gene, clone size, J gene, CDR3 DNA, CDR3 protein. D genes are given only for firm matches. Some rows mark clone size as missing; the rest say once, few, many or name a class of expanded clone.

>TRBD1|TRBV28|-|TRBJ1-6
TGTGCCAGCAGCACCGGGACAGGGGCGGGTGGGTCACCCCTCCACTTT
CASSTGTGAGGSPLHF
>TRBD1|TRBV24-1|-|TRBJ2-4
TGTGCCACCAGTGACCGTGGACAGGGAGTGCCACAGTACTTC
CATSDRGQGVPQYF
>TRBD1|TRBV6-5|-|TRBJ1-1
TGTGCCAGCAGTTATCGACAGGGGGCAGGTACTGAAGCTTTCTTT
CASSYRQGAGTEAFF
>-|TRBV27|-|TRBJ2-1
TGTGCCAGCAGTTTCGCGGGACTCGACTACAATGAGCAGTTCTTC
CASSFAGLDYNEQFF
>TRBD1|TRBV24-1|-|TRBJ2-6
TGTGCCACCAGTGATCCTCCGGGACAGGGGGCCGGGGCCAACGTCCTGACTTTC
CATSDPPGQGAGANVLTF
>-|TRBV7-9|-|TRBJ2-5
TGTGCCAGCAGCTTAGGAGAGACACACCGCCAAGAGACCCAGTACTTC
CASSLGETHRQETQYF
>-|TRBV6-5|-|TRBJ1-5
TGTGCCAGCAGTTCTTTAAGCAATCAGCCCCAGCATTTT
CASSSLSNQPQHF
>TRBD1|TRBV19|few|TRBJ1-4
TGTGCCAGTAGCCCAGGACCGGGACAGGGGGATAATGAAAAACTGTTTTTT
CASSPGPGQGDNEKLFF
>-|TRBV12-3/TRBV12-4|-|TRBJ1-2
TGTGCCGCGGGGGGCGCAGACTATGGCTACACCTTC
CAAGGADYGYTF
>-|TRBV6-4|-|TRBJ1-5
TGTGCCAGCAGTGATGTGGAGAACCGGGATAGCAATCAGCCCCAGCATTTT
CASSDVENRDSNQPQHF
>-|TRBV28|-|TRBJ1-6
TGTGCCAGCAGTTTACGGGTTAGTTCACCCCTCCACTTT
CASSLRVSSPLHF
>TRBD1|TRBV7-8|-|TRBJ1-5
TGTGCCAGCAGCCCACAGGGGCATGGGGAGCCCCAGCATTTT
CASSPQGHGEPQHF
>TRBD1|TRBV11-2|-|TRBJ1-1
TGTGCCAGCAGCTTAGCCGCTTGGACAGGGGGCCTGAACACTGAAGCTTTCTTT
CASSLAAWTGGLNTEAFF
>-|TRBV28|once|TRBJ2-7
TGTGCCAGCAGTGGGACACCCTCCTACGAGCAGTACTTC
CASSGTPSYEQYF
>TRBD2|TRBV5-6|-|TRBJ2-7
TGTGCCAGCAGCCGGACTAGCGGAAGCTCCTACGAGCAGTACTTC
CASSRTSGSSYEQYF
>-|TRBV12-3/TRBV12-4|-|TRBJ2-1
TGTGCCAGCAGAACGGACTTTGAAGGTGAGCAGTTCTTC
CASRTDFEGEQFF
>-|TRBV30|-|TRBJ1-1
TGTGCCTGGACCTCGGGATGGTCGACTGAAGCTTTCTTT
CAWTSGWSTEAFF
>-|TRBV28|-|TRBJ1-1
TGTGCCAGCAGTTATCGCACTGAAGCTTTCTTT
CASSYRTEAFF
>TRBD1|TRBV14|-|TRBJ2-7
TGTGCCAGCAGCCACTCCGTTTGGGCCGGGACAGGGCATAACGAGCAGTACTTC
CASSHSVWAGTGHNEQYF
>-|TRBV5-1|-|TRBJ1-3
TGCGCCAGCAGTCCGGGACGGGGGTTTCTCTCTGGAAACACCATATATTTT
CASSPGRGFLSGNTIYF
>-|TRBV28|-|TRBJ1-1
TGTGCCGTGGAAAGGGTAGGGGCCCCTGAAGCTTTCTTT
CAVERVGAPEAFF
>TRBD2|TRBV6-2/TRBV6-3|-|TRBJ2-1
TGTGCCAGCAGTCAAAGACTAGCGGGAGTATTGTCCTACAATGAGCAGTTCTTC
CASSQRLAGVLSYNEQFF
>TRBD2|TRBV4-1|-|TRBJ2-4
TGCGCCAGCAGCCCTAGCGGGAGTAAAAACATTCAGTACTTC
CASSPSGSKNIQYF
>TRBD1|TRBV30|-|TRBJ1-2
TGTGCCTACGACAGGGACGGCGGCTACACCTTC
CAYDRDGGYTF
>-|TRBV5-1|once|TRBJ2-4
TGCGCCAGCAGCTTCGGAGCGGTAAATTTGGCCAAAAACATTCAGTACTTC
CASSFGAVNLAKNIQYF
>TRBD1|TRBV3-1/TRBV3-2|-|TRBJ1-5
TGTGCCAGCAGCCAAACGGGACAGGTGTTAAGCAATCAGCCCCAGCATTTT
CASSQTGQVLSNQPQHF
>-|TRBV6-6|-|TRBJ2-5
TGTGCCAGCAGTTACCTTGCAGGGGAAGAGACCCAGTACTTC
CASSYLAGEETQYF
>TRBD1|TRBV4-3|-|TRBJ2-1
TGCGCCAGCAGCCCAGACAGGGGGCTTTATGAGCAGTTCTTC
CASSPDRGLYEQFF
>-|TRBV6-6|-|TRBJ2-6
TGTGCCAGCAGTTTACCATCTGACAGGCTGTCCAACGTCCTGACTTTC
CASSLPSDRLSNVLTF
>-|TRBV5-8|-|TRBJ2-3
TGTGCCAGCAGCTTGGTTGGACTGGCTAGCACAGATACGCAGTATTTT
CASSLVGLASTDTQYF
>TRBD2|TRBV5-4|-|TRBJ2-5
TGTGCCAGCAGCTCACTAGCGGGGGAGACCCAGTACTTC
CASSSLAGETQYF
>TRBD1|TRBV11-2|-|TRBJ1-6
TGTGCCAGCAGCTTCGGACAGGGCGGTTCACCCCTCCACTTT
CASSFGQGGSPLHF
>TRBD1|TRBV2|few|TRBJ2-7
TGTGCCAGCAGCACAGGGGGCTACGAGCAGTACTTC
CASSTGGYEQYF
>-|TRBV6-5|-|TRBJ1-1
TGTGCCAGCTTACGACGACAGACCACTGAAGCTTTCTTT
CASLRRQTTEAFF
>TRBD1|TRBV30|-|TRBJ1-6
TGTGCCTGGGACAGGGGTAGGACACCCCTCCACTTT
CAWDRGRTPLHF
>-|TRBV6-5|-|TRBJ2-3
TGTGCCAGCAGCATTGGACTGGCGGGGCCAGATACGCAGTATTTT
CASSIGLAGPDTQYF
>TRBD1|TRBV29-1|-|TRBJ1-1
TGCAGCGGAGACAGGGGGCCCACTGAAGCTTTCTTT
CSGDRGPTEAFF
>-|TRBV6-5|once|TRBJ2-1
TGTGCCACCCGACCTCGACAGAATTACAATGAGCAGTTCTTC
CATRPRQNYNEQFF
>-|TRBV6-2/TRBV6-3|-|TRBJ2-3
TGTGCCAGCAGTCGGACAGCCCCCGATACGCAGTATTTT
CASSRTAPDTQYF
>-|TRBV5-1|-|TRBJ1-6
TGCGCCAGCAGCCTAGATTACAAGGCAGAGGTGCCCCTCCACTTT
CASSLDYKAEVPLHF
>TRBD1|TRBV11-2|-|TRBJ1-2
TGTGCCAGCAACCACCGGGACAGGAACTATGGCTACACCTTC
CASNHRDRNYGYTF
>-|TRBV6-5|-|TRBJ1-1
TGTGCCAGCAGCCGGGAAACAAGAATTGAAGCTTTCTTT
CASSRETRIEAFF
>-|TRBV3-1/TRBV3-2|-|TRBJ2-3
TGTGCCAGCAGCCAAGGACTCGACCAGCTACCAGATACGCAGTATTTT
CASSQGLDQLPDTQYF
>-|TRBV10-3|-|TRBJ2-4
TGTGCCATCAGTGAGACGAGGACAAGAGCCAAAAACATTCAGTACTTC
CAISETRTRAKNIQYF
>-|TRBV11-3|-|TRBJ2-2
TGTGCCAGCAGCTCGGCTCCGGGGACCGGGGAGCTGTTTTTT
CASSSAPGTGELFF
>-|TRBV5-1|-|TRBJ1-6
TGCGCCAGCAGCCCCAGAGTAGGGGGTGCCTATAATTCACCCCTCCACTTT
CASSPRVGGAYNSPLHF
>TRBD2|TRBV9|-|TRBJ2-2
TGTGCCAGCAGCGTTGGACTAGCGGGAGGGCCACACACCGGGGAGCTGTTTTTT
CASSVGLAGGPHTGELFF
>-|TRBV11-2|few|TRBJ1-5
TGTGCCAGCAGCTTAGTTGCTGGGCGGCCCCAGCATTTT
CASSLVAGRPQHF
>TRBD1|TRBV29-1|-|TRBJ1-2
TGCAGCGTTAGGACAGGTAGACATGGCTACACCTTC
CSVRTGRHGYTF
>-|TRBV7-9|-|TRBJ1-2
TGTGCCAGCAGTCGACAGGACTATGGCTACACCTTC
CASSRQDYGYTF
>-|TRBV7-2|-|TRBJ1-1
TGTGCCAGCAGCTTAGGGACAGCACCTCGAGCTTTCTTT
CASSLGTAPRAFF
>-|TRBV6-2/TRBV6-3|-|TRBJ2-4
TGTGCCAGCAGCCAACAGGGTACCAAAAACATTCAGTACTTC
CASSQQGTKNIQYF
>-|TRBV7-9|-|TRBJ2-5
TGTGCCAGCAGCTTATCCGGGACAACCCAAGAGACCCAGTACTTC
CASSLSGTTQETQYF
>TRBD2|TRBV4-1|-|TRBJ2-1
TGCGCCAGCAGCCAAGGCCCAGCGGGAGATGGTGAGCAGTTCTTC
CASSQGPAGDGEQFF
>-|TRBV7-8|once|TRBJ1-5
TGTGCCAGCAGCTCTCGTGGGAGGGGAGGCAATCAGCCCCAGCATTTT
CASSSRGRGGNQPQHF
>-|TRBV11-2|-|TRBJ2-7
TGTGCCAGCAGCCGTCTGACTAGAGCCCCCTGGTACTTC
CASSRLTRAPWYF
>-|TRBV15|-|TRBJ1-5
TGTGCCACCAGCAGAGATTTGTCAGGGGATCAGCCCCAGCATTTT
CATSRDLSGDQPQHF
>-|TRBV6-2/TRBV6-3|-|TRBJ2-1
TGTGCCAGCAGTTACCGAGGAACGGGGGAGCAGTTCTTC
CASSYRGTGEQFF
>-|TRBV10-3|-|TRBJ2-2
TGTGCCATCAGTGAGTCAGTACAGGTTAACGGGGAGCTGTTTTTT
CAISESVQVNGELFF